In its sample, the clone carrying this T cell receptor beta chain was seen many times. The data are from a study of T cells after yellow fever vaccination. MiXCR, run by TCRdb on the 5' RACE reads, gives a single entry per CDR3 protein. The sample comprises 100,000 to 150,000 distinct CDR3 sequences, 7.2% of which are singletons, and 2.7% rests with the top ten. The germline gives CDR1 SGHRS, CDR2 YFSETQ. V shed 5 bases, J shed 8 bases, and the junction held 7 bases outside the gene matches. The CDR3 totals 13 residues. This clonotype was obtained from a young man who received the YFV17D yellow fever vaccine. The source material was CD4+ T cells sorted from PBMCs, sampled about 41 days after the first yellow fever vaccination. This sequence joins TRBV5-1 and TRBJ1-2; 9 bases align to TRBD1. CDR3 nucleotide sequence: TGCGCCAGCAGTTCACAGGGGGCCCGAGGCTACACCTTC. Translation: CASSSQGARGYTF.